The 32 T cell receptor beta chains reported below all come from one sample, sequenced in a study of shared clonotypes between healthy human individuals. Using immunoSEQ multiplex PCR, the repertoire was profiled, and TCRdb retains in-frame clones only, with some absent. The profile shows roughly 510,000 clones, 75% to 80% of them singletons. Sequencing was done on a sample of PBMCs. The receptors derive from a woman aged 40 to 55 in good health. Some clones in this sample may be carry-over from other donors' samples.

This sequence joins TRBV7-2 and TRBJ2-6; D is uncertain. Germline V gene data show CDR1 as SGHTA and CDR2 as FQGNSA. CDR3 length equals 15 residues. V was trimmed by 1 base and J by 0 bases, leaving 4 bases between them. DNA for the CDR3: TGTGCCAGCAGCTTAGGACACTCTGGGGCCAACGTCCTGACTTTC. The encoded protein is CASSLGHSGANVLTF.

The rearrangement links TRBV28 to TRBJ2-1; 10 bases fit TRBD2. V lost 6 bases to trimming and J lost 8 bases; unmatched junction nucleotides: 10. Germline CDR1 is MDHEN and CDR2 is SYDVKM. The CDR3 has 15 amino acids. CDR3 bases: TGTGCCAGCAGAAAAGCGGGAGGGTTCCTAGATGAGCAGTTCTTC. It yields the protein CASRKAGGFLDEQFF.

The CDR3 DNA follows: TGTGCCACCAGCGGATTGGGGAGGAGATCAGGGGATTTGGAAGAGACCCAGTACTTC. Translated, it gives CATSGLGRRSGDLEETQYF. The chain uses TRBV15 and TRBJ2-5; D is possibly TRBD1 or TRBD2 (6 bases each). Germline V gene sequence: CDR1 LNHNV, CDR2 YYDKDF (reference sequence). Trimming took 5 bases from V and 3 from J, leaving 28 bases between them. The CDR3 has 19 residues.

The chain couples TRBV10-1 to TRBJ2-7, with 9 bases identical to TRBD1. Germline assignment: CDR1 WNHNN and CDR2 SYGVQD (reference sequence). J gave up 6 bases and V 5 bases, and 8 bases lay outside the gene matches. The CDR3 extends over 14 amino acids. This CDR3 is CASSSDRGGVEQYF. CDR3 DNA: TGCGCCAGCAGTTCCGACAGGGGGGGGGTCGAGCAGTACTTC.

The gene calls are TRBV28 and TRBJ2-1; 9 bases are a match to TRBD1. Germline V gene lookup returns CDR1 MDHEN and CDR2 SYDVKM. Trimming removed 3 bases from V and 9 bases from J; junction bases left unmatched: 6. The CDR3 spans 14 residues. CDR3 residues: CASSLRDRVGEQFF. CDR3 sequence (DNA): TGTGCCAGCAGTTTGAGGGACAGGGTGGGTGAGCAGTTCTTC.

The chain uses TRBV28 and TRBJ2-7; D remains ambiguous. The CDR3 loop spans 11 amino acids. V was cut by 5 bases and J by 5 bases, with 7 bases left in between. Germline loops: CDR1 MDHEN, CDR2 SYDVKM. The CDR3 region has the DNA TGTGCCAGCAGTCTTGGGAACGAGCAGTACTTC. This codes for CASSLGNEQYF.

This clone was detected a few times. The rearrangement joins TRBV4-3 to TRBJ1-1; D unresolved. The V gene lost 4 bases and the J gene lost 0 bases, with 6 bases spanning the gap. CDR1 LGHNA and CDR2 YSLEER come from the germline V gene. The CDR3 loop spans 13 amino acids. CDR3 sequence reads: CASSLNVNTEAFF. CDR3 nucleotide sequence: TGCGCCAGCAGCCTTAATGTGAACACTGAAGCTTTCTTT.

This clone was counted a single time. The J gene is TRBJ1-1, the V gene TRBV5-1; unclear D gene. Germline V gene data show CDR1 as SGHRS and CDR2 as YFSETQ. CDR3 length: 14 amino acids. V lost 2 bases and J lost 2, with 10 bases in between. As DNA, the CDR3 is TGCGCCAGCAGCTTAGGGTCGGGTAACACTGAAGCTTTCTTT. It specifies CASSLGSGNTEAFF.

The rearrangement joins TRBV18 to TRBJ1-1, with D possibly matching TRBD1 (5 bases). Trimming took off 3 bases at V and 1 base at J, with 12 bases between the two ends. CDR1 KGHSH and CDR2 LQKENI come from the germline V gene. The CDR3 runs to 15 residues. This chain's CDR3 is CASSPGRVKNTEAFF. The CDR3 bases are TGTGCCAGCTCACCCGGCAGGGTGAAGAACACTGAAGCTTTCTTT. Full variable domain (remainder filled in from reference TRBV18 and TRBJ1-1): NAGVMQNPRHLVRRRGQEARLRCSPMKGHSHVYWYRQLPEEGLKFMVYLQKENIIDESGMPKERFSAEFPKEGPSILRIQQVVRGDSAAYFCASSPGRVKNTEAFFGQGTRLTVV.

In DNA, the CDR3 is TGTGCCACCAGCAGAGAGAGATCAGCGGGATCGGAGACCCAGTACTTC. Amino acids: CATSRERSAGSETQYF. The V call is TRBV15, the J call TRBJ2-5, with 7 bases lining up with TRBD2. The CDR3 is 16 amino acids. The germline CDR1 and CDR2 sequences are LNHNV and YYDKDF (reference sequence). V trimming: 0 bases; J trimming: 5 bases; junction bases outside the gene matches: 9. Using reference TRBV15 and TRBJ2-5 for the parts outside the CDR3, the full variable domain is DAMVIQNPRYQVTQFGKPVTLSCSQTLNHNVMYWYQQKSSQAPKLLFHYYDKDFNNEADTPDNFQSRRPNTSFCFLDIRSPGLGDTAMYLCATSRERSAGSETQYFGPGTRLLVL.

The sample holds one count of this clone. The chain uses TRBV19 and TRBJ2-1; 9 bases fit TRBD2. The CDR3 spans 15 residues. The germline V gene has CDR1 LNHDA and CDR2 SQIVND (reference sequence). V lost 3 bases and J lost 5; bases outside the gene matches: 5. CDR3 in amino acids: CASSIGAGGDNEQFF. Here the CDR3 DNA reads TGTGCCAGTAGTATCGGGGCGGGAGGGGACAATGAGCAGTTCTTC. The full variable domain, completed using reference TRBV19 and TRBJ2-1, is DGGITQSPKYLFRKEGQNVTLSCEQNLNHDAMYWYRQDPGQGLRLIYYSQIVNDFQKGDIAEGYSVSREKKESFPLTVTSAQKNPTAFYLCASSIGAGGDNEQFFGPGTRLTVL.

The rearrangement links TRBV5-1 to TRBJ1-1, with 9 positions matching TRBD1. Germline CDR1 is SGHRS and CDR2 is YFSETQ. V lost 4 bases and J lost 0; bases outside the gene matches: 4. There are 15 residues in the CDR3. The CDR3: CASSPRQGVNTEAFF. CDR3 coding DNA: TGCGCCAGCAGCCCGCGACAGGGGGTGAACACTGAAGCTTTCTTT.

The CDR3 loop reads CASSYVGVRNTGELFF. CDR3 bases: TGTGCCAGCAGTTACGTCGGGGTGCGCAACACCGGGGAGCTGTTTTTT. This chain links TRBV6-5 with TRBJ2-2, with D tentatively TRBD2 (5 bases). Germline V gene sequence: CDR1 MNHEY, CDR2 SVGAGI. This CDR3 has 16 residues. The V and J ends lost 2 bases and 2 bases respectively, with 12 bases between them.

The chain joins TRBV7-2 to TRBJ2-3; 9 bases map to TRBD2. There are 15 residues in the CDR3. CDR1 and CDR2 from the germline V gene are SGHTA and FQGNSA. With V trimmed by 5 bases and J by 6 bases, 9 bases remained unmatched. CDR3 loop: CASSALSGRGDTQYF. The CDR3 nucleotides are TGTGCCAGCAGCGCCCTTAGCGGGAGAGGCGATACGCAGTATTTT.

The chain carries TRBV7-8 and TRBJ1-1, with D uncertain. Trimming shortened V by 2 bases and J by 1 base, and 11 bases separated the two germline ends. The germline CDR1 and CDR2 sequences are SGHVS and FQNEAQ. The CDR3 sequence is 15 residues long. The CDR3 loop reads CASSLTRQENTEAFF. Here the CDR3 DNA reads TGTGCCAGCAGCTTAACCAGACAAGAGAACACTGAAGCTTTCTTT.

The J gene is TRBJ2-2, the V gene TRBV5-1; 8 bases align to TRBD2. This CDR3 spans 14 amino acids. The germline V gene has CDR1 SGHRS and CDR2 YFSETQ. V was pared by 6 bases and J by 5 bases, with 6 bases of the junction left unmatched. The CDR3 loop reads CASTGGSQTGELFF. CDR3 coding DNA: TGCGCCAGCACGGGAGGGAGTCAAACCGGGGAGCTGTTTTTT.

This clone came up a few times. The DNA of the CDR3 is TGTGCCAGCAGTGAACACAGGGGCGCTGGAAACACCATATATTTT. As protein: CASSEHRGAGNTIYF. This chain uses TRBV2 with TRBJ1-3; 7 bases match TRBD1. The CDR3 runs to 15 residues. The germline CDR1 and CDR2 sequences are SNHLY and FYNNEI. Unmatched junction bases numbered 3, after V lost 2 bases and J lost 2 bases.

The chain recombines TRBV2 with TRBJ2-2; D gene uncertain. Germline CDR1 is SNHLY and CDR2 is FYNNEI. The CDR3 sequence is 14 residues long. V gave up 3 bases and J gave up 7 bases, with 12 bases separating them. This chain's CDR3 is CASSDPGLGGELFF. In nucleotides, the CDR3 is TGTGCCAGCAGTGATCCTGGGTTGGGCGGGGAGCTGTTTTTT.

The chain uses TRBV2 and TRBJ2-1; the match to TRBD2 covers 12 bases. The germline CDR1 and CDR2 sequences are SNHLY and FYNNEI. The CDR3 sequence is 16 residues long. J lost 6 bases, V lost 4 bases, and 7 bases had no gene match. CDR3 in amino acids: CASSGRTSGIPNEQFF. The CDR3 coding sequence is TGTGCCAGCAGTGGGCGGACTAGCGGGATTCCCAATGAGCAGTTCTTC.

J is TRBJ1-4 and V is TRBV6-6; no definite D call. Germline CDR1 MNHNY, CDR2 SVGAGI (reference sequence). Between the trimmed V and J ends, which lost 7 bases and 0 bases, there was a span of 6 bases. There are 13 residues in the CDR3. The CDR3 reads CASTRSTNEKLFF. The CDR3 nucleotides read TGTGCCAGCACGCGGTCAACTAATGAAAAACTGTTTTTT.

A single count supports this clone. A read error is the likely source, as a far larger clone sits one nucleotide away. The chain employs TRBV5-1 and TRBJ2-7; TRBD2 matches at 7 bases. In germline, CDR1 is SGHRS, CDR2 YFSETQ. The length of the CDR3 is 14 residues. V shed 4 bases and J 4 bases; nucleotides not matched to a gene: 8. CDR3 sequence reads: CASSVTSSGYEQYF. The DNA for the CDR3 is TGCGCCAGCAGCGTCACGTCTAGCGGATACGAGCAGTACTTC.

The chain is built from TRBV28 and TRBJ2-7; no clear D. Between the trimmed V and J ends, which lost 4 bases and 4 bases, there was a span of 11 bases. The CDR3 runs to 13 residues. Germline loops: CDR1 MDHEN, CDR2 SYDVKM. CDR3 DNA: TGTGCCAGCAGTTCGACTCCGAGATACGAGCAGTACTTC. Translating gives CASSSTPRYEQYF. Looking up the rest from reference TRBV28 and TRBJ2-7 gives the full variable domain: DVKVTQSSRYLVKRTGEKVFLECVQDMDHENMFWYRQDPGLGLRLIYFSYDVKMKEKGDIPEGYSVSREKKERFSLILESASTNQTSMYLCASSSTPRYEQYFGPGTRLTVT.

In this sample, this clone turned up once. This chain connects TRBV7-2 to TRBJ1-1; a weak D match, TRBD1 (6 bases). This CDR3 spans 13 amino acids. V gave up 2 bases and J gave up 10 bases, with 14 bases separating them. Germline CDR1 and CDR2: SGHTA and FQGNSA. Written as DNA, the CDR3 is TGTGCCAGCAGCTTATCAAGGGGGGCGGGAGCTTTCTTT. It encodes CASSLSRGAGAFF.

The chain is built from TRBV2 and TRBJ2-3; 10 positions match TRBD2. The ends lost 10 bases at V and 5 bases at J; junction bases unmatched: 6. The CDR3 loop spans 13 amino acids. Germline V CDR1 and CDR2: SNHLY, FYNNEI. The CDR3 reads CATSGRGGDTQYF. CDR3 sequence (DNA): TGTGCCACTAGCGGGAGAGGGGGAGATACGCAGTATTTT.

The chain couples TRBV7-3 to TRBJ2-6; 9 bases agree with TRBD1. The CDR3 is made up of 16 amino acids. The ends lost 4 bases at V and 3 bases at J; junction bases unmatched: 4. Per germline, CDR1 SGHTA and CDR2 FQGTGA. The CDR3 loop reads CASSSQGAGGANVLTF. CDR3 DNA sequence: TGTGCCAGCAGCTCACAGGGGGCAGGTGGGGCCAACGTCCTGACTTTC. The whole variable domain, remainder taken from reference TRBV7-3 and TRBJ2-6, is GAGVSQTPSNKVTEKGKYVELRCDPISGHTALYWYRQSLGQGPEFLIYFQGTGAADDSGLPNDRFFAVRPEGSVSTLKIQRTERGDSAVYLCASSSQGAGGANVLTFGAGSRLTVL.

This clone was detected only a few times. The chain employs TRBV21-1 and TRBJ2-7; the tabulated D call, TRBD2, remains unverified against the DNA. TRBV21-1 is a listed pseudogene. CDR3 length equals 15 residues. This CDR3 reads CASSYEGRESYEQYF. CDR3 DNA: TGTGCCAGCAGCTATGAGGGGCGGGAGAGCTACGAGCAGTACTTC.

CDR3 bases: TGCGCCAGCAGCTTGGCCTCAGGTTCTTTAACCTACGAGCAGTACTTC. Amino acids: CASSLASGSLTYEQYF. V is TRBV5-1 and J is TRBJ2-7; no clear D gene. CDR3 length: 16 residues. The germline CDR1 and CDR2 sequences are SGHRS and YFSETQ. The V end lost 0 bases, the J end lost 2 bases, and 15 bases lay between the germline ends. The full variable domain, its missing parts supplied by reference TRBV5-1 and TRBJ2-7, is KAGVTQTPRYLIKTRGQQVTLSCSPISGHRSVSWYQQTPGQGLQFLFEYFSETQRNKGNFPGRFSGRQFSNSRSEMNVSTLELGDSALYLCASSLASGSLTYEQYFGPGTRLTVT.

The V gene is TRBV28, the J gene TRBJ1-1; D might be TRBD1 (5 bases). This CDR3 region has 16 residues. Trimming pared 5 bases from V and 1 base from J, leaving 17 bases between. Germline V gene sequence: CDR1 MDHEN, CDR2 SYDVKM. The DNA for the CDR3 is TGTGCCAGCAGTCCCCCCGGTGGGGGACCGAACACTGAAGCTTTCTTT. Translated, it gives CASSPPGGGPNTEAFF.

The V and J genes are TRBV27 and TRBJ2-7; TRBD1 aligns across 8 bases. The germline CDR1 and CDR2 sequences are MNHEY and SMNVEV (reference sequence). Trimming cost V 2 bases and J 6 bases; bases outside gene matches: 6. The CDR3 has 14 amino acids. CDR3 sequence: CASSLVRTGLEQYF. The CDR3 DNA is TGTGCCAGCAGTTTAGTCAGGACAGGGCTCGAGCAGTACTTC.

The genes are TRBV5-4 and TRBJ2-3; TRBD1 agrees at 7 bases. The germline V gene has CDR1 SGHNT and CDR2 YYREEE (reference sequence). The CDR3 is 13 amino acids. The J segment lost 6 bases and the V segment lost 0 bases, leaving 1 base of the junction unmatched. The CDR3 sequence is CASSLGRGDTQYF. In nucleotides, the CDR3 is TGTGCCAGCAGCTTGGGCAGGGGGGATACGCAGTATTTT.

This clone was counted once. This sample also contains other DNA sequences that code for the same CDR3. The genes are TRBV5-1 and TRBJ1-1; D call uncertain. V dropped 0 bases and J dropped 1 base, with 7 bases sitting between them. CDR1 SGHRS and CDR2 YFSETQ come from the germline V gene. This CDR3 is built from 14 residues. The CDR3 is CASSLGTANTEAFF. Written as DNA, the CDR3 is TGCGCCAGCAGCTTGGGGACTGCGAACACTGAAGCTTTCTTT.

This chain connects TRBV10-2 to TRBJ2-7, with 16 bases matching TRBD2. The V segment lost 4 bases and the J segment 5 bases; nucleotides outside the gene matches: 17. CDR3 length: 20 residues. Germline loops: CDR1 WSHSY, CDR2 SAAADI. The CDR3 sequence: CASSAQPGLAGGRRSHEQYF. CDR3 coding DNA: TGCGCCAGCAGTGCCCAACCGGGACTAGCGGGAGGGCGTAGGTCCCACGAGCAGTACTTC.